The 23 T cell receptor beta chains in this list originate from one sample, sequenced in a study of blood T cell repertoires in COVID-19. Assay used: immunoSEQ multiplex PCR; TCRdb lists only in-frame clones, some missing. This sample yields around 340,000 clones, of which around 83% are seen a single time; about 2.7% belongs to the top ten. The sequenced sample was peripheral blood. The receptors come from a man aged 30-40 years with active or convalescent COVID-19.

This chain connects TRBV5-1 to TRBJ2-7; 9 bases map to TRBD1. The CDR3 is 16 amino acids. V trimming: 3 bases; J trimming: 5 bases; junction bases outside the gene matches: 12. Germline loops: CDR1 SGHRS, CDR2 YFSETQ. CDR3 sequence (DNA): TGCGCCAGCAGCTACCAACCCGGGACAGGGTTAGACGAGCAGTACTTC. Translating it yields CASSYQPGTGLDEQYF.

The J gene is TRBJ2-2, the V gene TRBV24-1; TRBD1 aligns across 9 bases. CDR1 is KGHDR and CDR2 is SFDVKD in the germline V gene. V shed 10 bases and J 6 bases; nucleotides not matched to a gene: 5. The CDR3 consists of 13 residues. CDR3 DNA: TGTGCCACGGGACAGGGTCGGCCCGGGGAGCTGTTTTTT. Protein: CATGQGRPGELFF.

This CDR3 is CASSPGQGFPLAKNIQYF. The CDR3 bases are TGCGCCAGCAGCCCCGGACAGGGTTTCCCCTTAGCCAAAAACATTCAGTACTTC. The chain employs TRBV4-3 and TRBJ2-4; TRBD1 agrees at 8 bases. This CDR3 contains 18 residues. Unmatched junction bases numbered 11, after V lost 4 bases and J lost 0 bases. CDR1 is LGHNA, CDR2 YSLEER, per germline.

This chain joins TRBV6-5 and TRBJ1-2; D may be TRBD1 (6 bases). The V end was cut by 7 bases, the J end by 8 bases, with 23 bases between. The CDR3 is 15 residues long. The germline gives CDR1 MNHEY, CDR2 SVGAGI. This CDR3 reads CASNSRGGGTGGYTF. For the CDR3, the DNA is TGTGCCAGCAATTCCCGAGGCGGGGGCACGGGGGGCTACACCTTC.

CDR3 in amino acids: CASRQTIGVQFF. CDR3 bases: TGTGCCAGCAGGCAAACTATCGGCGTGCAGTTCTTC. V is TRBV4-2 and J is TRBJ2-1; the D is unclear. Between the trimmed V and J ends, which lost 6 bases and 12 bases, there was a span of 15 bases. Germline loops: CDR1 LGHNA, CDR2 YNFKEQ. The CDR3 loop spans 12 amino acids.

This clone was seen more than once but under ten times. The rearrangement links TRBV28 to TRBJ2-1; 9 bases fit TRBD1. The CDR3 covers 15 residues. V dropped 3 bases and J dropped 7; count of bases not matched to a gene: 7. The germline V gene has CDR1 MDHEN and CDR2 SYDVKM. CDR3 amino acids: CASSFPPTGGNEQFF. DNA of the CDR3: TGTGCCAGCAGTTTCCCCCCGACAGGGGGTAATGAGCAGTTCTTC.

The gene calls are TRBV15 and TRBJ1-5; D not resolved. The CDR3 is 14 amino acids. Trimming took 2 bases from V and 9 from J, leaving 14 bases between them. Germline lookup yields CDR1 LNHNV and CDR2 YYDKDF (reference sequence). CDR3 sequence: CATSRPSAGGPQHF. For the CDR3, the DNA is TGTGCCACCAGCAGACCGTCTGCGGGAGGGCCCCAGCATTTT. The variable domain in full, with the rest retrieved from reference TRBV15 and TRBJ1-5, is DAMVIQNPRYQVTQFGKPVTLSCSQTLNHNVMYWYQQKSSQAPKLLFHYYDKDFNNEADTPDNFQSRRPNTSFCFLDIRSPGLGDTAMYLCATSRPSAGGPQHFGDGTRLSIL.

A note on this clone: Other DNA sequences within the sample encode an identical CDR3. This chain connects TRBV11-3 to TRBJ2-1; D might be TRBD2 (6 bases). V was shortened by 4 bases and J by 4 bases, with 8 bases between the two germline ends. The germline gives CDR1 SGHNT, CDR2 YENEEA. This CDR3 region has 13 residues. The chain's CDR3 is CASSSSGYNEQFF. CDR3 DNA: TGTGCCAGCAGCTCCAGCGGGTACAATGAGCAGTTCTTC. Full variable domain (outside the CDR3, taken from reference TRBV11-3 and TRBJ2-1): EAGVVQSPRYKIIEKKQPVAFWCNPISGHNTLYWYLQNLGQGPELLIRYENEEAVDDSQLPKDRFSAERLKGVDSTLKIQPAELGDSAVYLCASSSSGYNEQFFGPGTRLTVL.

The V call is TRBV7-7, the J call TRBJ2-7; 9 bases fit TRBD1. The CDR3 is 16 amino acids. Germline V gene lookup returns CDR1 SSHAT and CDR2 FNYEAQ (reference sequence). With V trimmed by 4 bases and J by 3 bases, 10 bases remained unmatched. The CDR3 here is CASSSDRDRVDYEQYF. The CDR3 DNA sequence: TGTGCCAGCAGCTCTGACCGGGACAGGGTTGACTACGAGCAGTACTTC.

The rearrangement links TRBV24-1 to TRBJ2-7, with D possibly TRBD2 on 5 matching bases. Germline-derived CDR1 and CDR2 are KGHDR and SFDVKD. The CDR3 consists of 12 residues. Between the trimmed V and J ends, which lost 4 bases and 5 bases, there was a span of 8 bases. The CDR3 coding sequence is TGTGCCACCAGTGACATCGGGGACGAGCAGTACTTC. This sequence encodes CATSDIGDEQYF.

The genes are TRBV12-3 or TRBV12-4 and TRBJ2-5, with D perhaps matching TRBD2 (6 bases). CDR3 length: 13 residues. V lost 3 bases and J lost 4, with 9 bases in between. The CDR3, as DNA: TGTGCCAGCAGTTTGCGGGGAACAGAGACCCAGTACTTC. Encoded protein: CASSLRGTETQYF.

This chain joins TRBV19 and TRBJ2-7, with TRBD2 identical over 8 bases. Germline assignment: CDR1 LNHDA and CDR2 SQIVND (reference sequence). CDR3 size: 14 residues. Trimming took 5 bases from V and 6 from J; bases not matched to a gene: 9. The chain's CDR3 is CASSPQRETREQYF. The CDR3 nucleotides are TGTGCCAGTAGTCCCCAGCGGGAGACCCGCGAGCAGTACTTC.

J is TRBJ2-5 and V is TRBV5-1; TRBD2 matches 9 bases. CDR3 length: 15 amino acids. Trimming removed 2 bases from V and 5 bases from J; junction bases left unmatched: 7. Germline lookup yields CDR1 SGHRS and CDR2 YFSETQ. The CDR3 here is CASSFARGGDETQYF. The CDR3 DNA reads as TGCGCCAGCAGCTTTGCGCGGGGGGGCGACGAGACCCAGTACTTC.

This clone came up a few times. The gene calls are TRBV12-5 and TRBJ2-1; 8 nucleotides align to TRBD2. This CDR3 is 17 amino acids long. V was pared by 1 base and J by 4 bases, with 9 bases of the junction left unmatched. Per germline, CDR1 LGHNT and CDR2 FRNRAP. CDR3 in DNA: TGTGCTAGTGGTTTGGGGGCCTTAGCGGGATTGTACAATGAGCAGTTCTTC. Translated: CASGLGALAGLYNEQFF.

The rearrangement joins TRBV6-1 to TRBJ1-2; no firm D call. This CDR3 contains 13 residues. Per germline, CDR1 MNHNS and CDR2 SASEGT. V lost 7 bases to trimming and J lost 3 bases, with 12 bases between them. The CDR3: CASNQGGHYGYTF. The CDR3 DNA sequence: TGTGCCAGCAACCAAGGAGGGCACTATGGCTACACCTTC.

This clone was found a few times. The gene calls are TRBV5-1 and TRBJ2-1, with D perhaps matching TRBD2 (6 bases). From germline, CDR1 is SGHRS and CDR2 YFSETQ. The CDR3 loop spans 14 amino acids. V shed 5 bases and J shed 8 bases, with 17 bases lying between them. CDR3 DNA: TGCGCCAGCAGAGAAACTAGCAGTTCCGATGAGCAGTTCTTC. Protein: CASRETSSSDEQFF.

The V call is TRBV18, the J call TRBJ1-2; the match to TRBD1 covers 7 bases. The J segment lost 4 bases and the V segment lost 3 bases, leaving 5 bases of the junction unmatched. Per the germline V gene, CDR1 is KGHSH and CDR2 is LQKENI. The CDR3 has 14 amino acids. The CDR3 DNA follows: TGTGCCAGCTCACCTAGGGACAGTCTCTATGGCTACACCTTC. It translates to CASSPRDSLYGYTF.

The rearrangement uses TRBV3-1 (or the pseudogene TRBV3-2) and TRBJ2-7; 10 bases match TRBD1. V dropped 5 bases and J dropped 4; count of bases not matched to a gene: 8. The length of the CDR3 is 15 residues. Germline assignment: CDR1 LGHDT and CDR2 YNNKEL (reference sequence). The CDR3 is CASSARQGATYEQYF. The CDR3 nucleotides are TGTGCCAGCAGCGCGCGACAGGGGGCAACTTACGAGCAGTACTTC.

The chain is built from TRBV3-1 (or the pseudogene TRBV3-2) and TRBJ2-2, with TRBD2 matching 10 bases. There are 21 residues in the CDR3. Germline V gene data show CDR1 as LGHDT and CDR2 as YNNKEL (reference sequence). The V segment lost 0 bases and the J segment 1 base; nucleotides outside the gene matches: 14. The CDR3, as DNA: TGTGCCAGCAGCCAAGAATGGGGCGGACTAGCGGTCAGAGGGAACACCGGGGAGCTGTTTTTT. As protein: CASSQEWGGLAVRGNTGELFF.

V usage is TRBV5-1 and J usage is TRBJ2-1; 11 nucleotides agree with TRBD2. This CDR3 comprises 15 residues. Trimming cost V 1 base and J 6 bases; bases outside gene matches: 3. Germline V gives CDR1 SGHRS, CDR2 YFSETQ. The CDR3 coding sequence is TGCGCCAGCAGCTTGTTAGCGGGAGGGATCAATGAGCAGTTCTTC. Amino acid sequence: CASSLLAGGINEQFF. The variable domain in full, completed from reference TRBV5-1 and TRBJ2-1, reads KAGVTQTPRYLIKTRGQQVTLSCSPISGHRSVSWYQQTPGQGLQFLFEYFSETQRNKGNFPGRFSGRQFSNSRSEMNVSTLELGDSALYLCASSLLAGGINEQFFGPGTRLTVL.

The chain carries TRBV28 and TRBJ1-5, with a possible D match to TRBD1 (6 bases). The CDR3 runs to 16 residues. Germline V lookup: CDR1 MDHEN, CDR2 SYDVKM. V was shortened by 7 bases and J by 7 bases, with 23 bases between the two germline ends. This chain's CDR3 is CASTTGAGDRWQPQHF. Written as DNA, the CDR3 is TGTGCCAGCACTACTGGGGCAGGGGACCGTTGGCAGCCCCAGCATTTT.

The V and J genes are TRBV6-6 and TRBJ1-2, with D perhaps matching TRBD1 (6 bases). From germline, CDR1 is MNHNY and CDR2 SVGAGI (reference sequence). The CDR3 covers 12 residues. Trimming left V 5 bases short and J 8 bases short, with 12 bases between. The CDR3 region is CASSTTGSGYTF. CDR3 DNA: TGTGCCAGCAGTACCACAGGGAGCGGCTACACCTTC.

The rearrangement joins TRBV11-2 to TRBJ1-3, with no clear D. V was shortened by 0 bases and J by 4 bases, with 10 bases between the two germline ends. The CDR3 spans 15 residues. Germline assignment: CDR1 SGHAT and CDR2 FQNNGV. In DNA form, the CDR3 reads TGTGCCAGCAGCTTAGATCTCGGTCGAGGAAACACCATATATTTT. Protein: CASSLDLGRGNTIYF. Full variable domain (missing parts from reference TRBV11-2 and TRBJ1-3): EAGVAQSPRYKIIEKRQSVAFWCNPISGHATLYWYQQILGQGPKLLIQFQNNGVVDDSQLPKDRFSAERLKGVDSTLKIQPAKLEDSAVYLCASSLDLGRGNTIYFGEGSWLTVV.